This T cell receptor (beta chain) was recovered during a study of blood T cell repertoires in COVID-19. Whole-study context: The origin of the acute and convalescent COVID-19 samples was the United States, Italy and Spain.

Original data processing: Amplification of reference gene primers was used by the study to estimate nucleated cell counts. Libraries were prepared by immunoSEQ multiplex PCR; TCRdb keeps only in-frame clonotypes and omits some of them. The V and J calls and clone size come from that table; D and trimming were worked out from the DNA. This table holds about 250,000 clones, roughly 89% found once. V was shortened by 5 bases and J by 8 bases, with 12 bases between the two germline ends. The CDR3 totals 13 residues. CDR1 is LGHDT, CDR2 YNNKEL, per germline (reference sequence). This sequence joins TRBV3-1 (or the pseudogene TRBV3-2) and TRBJ1-4; D is unresolved. The clonotype was recovered from a woman aged 25 to 39 with acute COVID-19. Sequenced: PBMCs or T cells enriched from blood (not recorded which). The CDR3 DNA reads as TGTGCCAGCAGCACCCGGGGAGAAGAAAAACTGTTTTTT. This translates into CASSTRGEEKLFF.